One and the same sample provided the 9 T cell receptor beta chains below, sequenced in a study of glioma-infiltrating T cells. Amplification of TCR alpha and beta CDR3 regions from RNA used iRepertoire nested multiplex PCR. Via MiXCR, TCRdb re-called the multiplex PCR reads, giving one row per CDR3 protein. Of a few hundred thousand distinct CDR3 sequences listed, roughly two fifths were seen once; the top ten hold more than 10%. Sequencing was performed on glioma tissue, nonneoplastic brain tissue, or PBMCs (not recorded which). The receptors come from a human donor with low-grade glioma or glioblastoma, undergoing nonglioma brain surgery, or in good health (not recorded which).

The CDR3 here is CASSQDWRGTDEAFF. The CDR3 DNA sequence: TGTGCCAGCAGCCAAGATTGGCGTGGCACAGATGAAGCTTTCTTT. This chain connects TRBV4-2 to TRBJ1-1; unclear D gene. V was pared by 0 bases and J by 7 bases, with 15 bases between. In germline, CDR1 is LGHNA, CDR2 YNFKEQ. This CDR3 region has 15 residues.

V usage is TRBV28 and J usage is TRBJ1-1; D remains ambiguous. The CDR3 consists of 12 residues. Germline-derived CDR1 and CDR2 are MDHEN and SYDVKM. V was trimmed by 7 bases and J by 5 bases, leaving 11 bases between them. The CDR3 here is CASNPFPTEAFF. Here the CDR3 DNA reads TGTGCCAGCAATCCTTTCCCTACTGAAGCTTTCTTT.

As regards this clonotype: As the CDR3 is not closed by the conserved phenylalanine or tryptophan, this likely results from a read error. The chain uses TRBV24-1 and TRBJ2-1; D possibly corresponds to TRBD2 (5 bases). Trimming cost V 3 bases and J 4 bases, with 9 bases left between them. The CDR3 contains 14 residues. CDR1 KGHDR and CDR2 SFDVKD come from the germline V gene. For the CDR3, the DNA is TGTGCCACCAGTGATGTGGACTTATACAATGAGCAGTTCTTA. It specifies CATSDVDLYNEQFL.

A word on this clonotype: A much larger clone differs by one base, so this may be a read error. V is TRBV15 and J is TRBJ1-1; D gene ambiguous. This CDR3 contains 14 residues. Germline loops: CDR1 LNHNV, CDR2 YYDKDF (reference sequence). This chain's CDR3 is CATSRDSVNTEASF. The DNA for the CDR3 is TGTGCCACCAGCAGAGATTCAGTGAACACTGAAGCTTCCTTT.

There are a few counts of this clonotype. In DNA, the CDR3 is TGCGCCAGCAGCCGAGCGACAGGGGCGTACACTGAAGCTTTCTTT. Amino acid sequence: CASSRATGAYTEAFF. V is TRBV4-1 and J is TRBJ1-1; TRBD1 aligns across 8 bases. Germline V gene lookup returns CDR1 MGHRA and CDR2 YSYEKL. V was pared by 4 bases and J by 3 bases, with 7 bases of the junction left unmatched. This CDR3 is 15 amino acids long.

This clonotype was found a few times. The rearrangement uses TRBV4-2 and TRBJ1-1, with D possibly TRBD1 on 5 matching bases. Germline V gene data show CDR1 as LGHNA and CDR2 as YNFKEQ. The CDR3 loop spans 14 amino acids. V was shortened by 0 bases and J by 7 bases, with 12 bases between the two germline ends. In DNA, the CDR3 is TGTGCCAGCAGCCAAGATTTTGGGGCAGGTGAAGCTTTCTTT. This encodes CASSQDFGAGEAFF.

This clonotype showed up just a few times. The genes are TRBV20-1 and TRBJ2-1; D not certain. The CDR3 loop spans 13 amino acids. The V gene lost 1 base and the J gene lost 5 bases, with 9 bases spanning the gap. Germline values: CDR1 DFQATT, CDR2 SNEGSKA (reference sequence). CDR3 sequence reads: CSARARWNNEQFF. DNA for the CDR3: TGCAGTGCTAGAGCAAGGTGGAACAATGAGCAGTTCTTC.

This chain connects TRBV28 to TRBJ2-5; no clear D gene. The germline V and J ends were trimmed by 2 bases and 0 bases, with 10 bases remaining between them. Germline-derived CDR1 and CDR2 are MDHEN and SYDVKM. This CDR3 contains 15 residues. CDR3 DNA sequence: TGTGCCAGCAGTTTAAACCCCGTCAACCAAGAGACCCAGTACTTC. Translation: CASSLNPVNQETQYF.

This clonotype was seen at least ten times. This chain connects TRBV7-2 to TRBJ2-3; D is unclear. V lost 6 bases, J lost 3 bases, and 10 bases lay in between. The CDR3 runs to 13 residues. Germline V gene lookup returns CDR1 SGHTA and CDR2 FQGNSA. The CDR3 reads CASSLLRTDTQYF. In DNA, the CDR3 is TGTGCCAGCAGTTTATTAAGGACAGATACGCAGTATTTT.